This is a list of T cell receptor beta chains from one sample in a study of control samples from healthy donors and cancer patients. Assay: immunoSEQ multiplex PCR; the TCRdb copy retains only in-frame clones and omits some. This sample has roughly 120,000 clones, with around nine tenths found just once. Sequenced: blood. Receptor source: a man aged 30 to 45 in good health. Each CDR3 is given with its conserved first and last residue. A D gene is named only where the DNA matches it firmly. Clone size is stated in some rows and not others, as once, few, many or a class when expanded.

clone_size: once
j_call: TRBJ1-1
v_call: TRBV5-6
d_call: .
cdr3_aa: CASSLAWTEEAFF
cdr3_nt: TGTGCCAGCAGCTTGGCTTGGACTGAGGAAGCTTTCTTT

clone_size: .
j_call: TRBJ2-7
v_call: TRBV7-2
d_call: .
cdr3_aa: CASSRGSYEQYF
cdr3_nt: TGTGCCAGCAGCCGGGGCTCCTACGAGCAGTACTTC

clone_size: .
j_call: TRBJ1-5
v_call: TRBV19
d_call: TRBD1
cdr3_aa: CASQSTGTGQPQHF
cdr3_nt: TGTGCCAGTCAATCGACAGGGACGGGGCAGCCCCAGCATTTT

clone_size: .
j_call: TRBJ2-1
v_call: TRBV10-1
d_call: TRBD2
cdr3_aa: CASSESRGGNEQFF
cdr3_nt: TGCGCCAGCAGTGAGTCAAGGGGAGGGAATGAGCAGTTCTTC

clone_size: .
j_call: TRBJ1-5
v_call: TRBV18
d_call: TRBD1
cdr3_aa: CASSPVGQRQSSQPQHF
cdr3_nt: TGTGCCAGCTCACCAGTGGGACAGAGGCAGTCCTCTCAGCCCCAGCATTTT

clone_size: .
j_call: TRBJ1-1
v_call: TRBV29-1
d_call: .
cdr3_aa: CSVGTGNTEAFF
cdr3_nt: TGCAGCGTTGGAACCGGGAACACTGAAGCTTTCTTT

clone_size: .
j_call: TRBJ1-1
v_call: TRBV18
d_call: .
cdr3_aa: CASSPTENTEAFF
cdr3_nt: TGTGCCAGCTCACCAACGGAGAACACTGAAGCTTTCTTT

clone_size: once
j_call: TRBJ1-3
v_call: TRBV12-3/TRBV12-4
d_call: .
cdr3_aa: CASSTARGNTIYF
cdr3_nt: TGTGCCAGCAGTACCGCGAGAGGAAACACCATATATTTT

clone_size: .
j_call: TRBJ2-7
v_call: TRBV11-3
d_call: .
cdr3_aa: CASSPAYEQYF
cdr3_nt: TGTGCCAGCAGCCCCGCCTACGAGCAGTACTTC

clone_size: medium-sized
j_call: TRBJ2-7
v_call: TRBV7-9
d_call: TRBD1
cdr3_aa: CASSLVGRGIDEQYF
cdr3_nt: TGTGCCAGCAGCTTAGTCGGCAGGGGGATCGACGAGCAGTACTTC

clone_size: .
j_call: TRBJ2-7
v_call: TRBV9
d_call: TRBD2
cdr3_aa: CASSVTSGGAGEQYF
cdr3_nt: TGTGCCAGCAGCGTTACTAGCGGGGGGGCCGGGGAGCAGTACTTC

clone_size: once
j_call: TRBJ2-3
v_call: TRBV15
d_call: TRBD2
cdr3_aa: CATSRQRGGRTDTQYF
cdr3_nt: TGTGCCACCAGCAGACAACGGGGGGGTCGCACAGATACGCAGTATTTT

clone_size: .
j_call: TRBJ1-1
v_call: TRBV5-1
d_call: .
cdr3_aa: CASSLKDGLMNTEAFF
cdr3_nt: TGCGCCAGCAGCTTGAAGGACGGACTCATGAACACTGAAGCTTTCTTT

clone_size: .
j_call: TRBJ2-7
v_call: TRBV6-5
d_call: .
cdr3_aa: CASSNPGGGGEQYF
cdr3_nt: TGTGCCAGCAGTAACCCAGGGGGGGGAGGCGAGCAGTACTTC

clone_size: .
j_call: TRBJ2-3
v_call: TRBV27
d_call: TRBD2
cdr3_aa: CASRWGGGSTDTQYF
cdr3_nt: TGTGCCAGCAGGTGGGGCGGGGGGAGCACAGATACGCAGTATTTT

clone_size: once
j_call: TRBJ1-2
v_call: TRBV5-1
d_call: .
cdr3_aa: CASSLAELDYGYTF
cdr3_nt: TGCGCCAGCAGCTTGGCAGAGCTCGACTATGGCTACACCTTC

clone_size: .
j_call: TRBJ1-3
v_call: TRBV3-1/TRBV3-2
d_call: .
cdr3_aa: CASSPHGGGLGGNTIYF
cdr3_nt: TGTGCCAGCAGCCCCCATGGGGGGGGATTAGGTGGAAACACCATATATTTT

clone_size: .
j_call: TRBJ1-4
v_call: TRBV29-1
d_call: .
cdr3_aa: CSVEVPGAGEKLFF
cdr3_nt: TGCAGCGTTGAGGTTCCGGGGGCGGGGGAAAAACTGTTTTTT

clone_size: .
j_call: TRBJ1-2
v_call: TRBV4-1
d_call: .
cdr3_aa: CASSQDLGVYGYTF
cdr3_nt: TGCGCCAGCAGCCAAGACCTGGGGGTTTATGGCTACACCTTC

clone_size: .
j_call: TRBJ1-2
v_call: TRBV5-8
d_call: TRBD1
cdr3_aa: CASSRRTGDGRYGYTF
cdr3_nt: TGTGCCAGCAGCCGTCGGACAGGGGACGGCCGCTATGGCTACACCTTC

clone_size: .
j_call: TRBJ2-2
v_call: TRBV5-6
d_call: .
cdr3_aa: CASSRAGTANTGELFF
cdr3_nt: TGTGCCAGCAGCAGAGCCGGGACCGCTAACACCGGGGAGCTGTTTTTT

clone_size: .
j_call: TRBJ1-2
v_call: TRBV10-3
d_call: TRBD1
cdr3_aa: CAISEGTAYGYTF
cdr3_nt: TGTGCCATCAGTGAGGGGACAGCCTATGGCTACACCTTC

clone_size: .
j_call: TRBJ1-3
v_call: TRBV29-1
d_call: .
cdr3_aa: CSVEASDSPGNTIYF
cdr3_nt: TGCAGCGTTGAAGCCTCCGACAGTCCTGGAAACACCATATATTTT

clone_size: .
j_call: TRBJ2-3
v_call: TRBV30
d_call: TRBD1
cdr3_aa: CAWDPGQGGGTDTQYF
cdr3_nt: TGTGCCTGGGACCCCGGACAGGGGGGTGGTACAGATACGCAGTATTTT

clone_size: .
j_call: TRBJ2-2
v_call: TRBV24-1
d_call: TRBD1
cdr3_aa: CATSDFGTGASTGELFF
cdr3_nt: TGTGCCACCAGTGATTTTGGGACAGGGGCTAGCACCGGGGAGCTGTTTTTT

clone_size: .
j_call: TRBJ2-5
v_call: TRBV6-1
d_call: TRBD1
cdr3_aa: CASSETGGPETQYF
cdr3_nt: TGTGCCAGCAGTGAAACAGGGGGCCCAGAGACCCAGTACTTC

clone_size: .
j_call: TRBJ1-2
v_call: TRBV2
d_call: .
cdr3_aa: CASSGRRSYGYTF
cdr3_nt: TGTGCCAGCAGTGGGAGGCGAAGCTATGGCTACACCTTC

clone_size: .
j_call: TRBJ1-1
v_call: TRBV5-6
d_call: .
cdr3_aa: CASSFGTNKEAFF
cdr3_nt: TGTGCCAGCAGCTTCGGGACAAACAAAGAAGCTTTCTTT

clone_size: .
j_call: TRBJ1-5
v_call: TRBV27
d_call: .
cdr3_aa: CASGLGGSNQPQHF
cdr3_nt: TGTGCCAGCGGCCTCGGGGGTAGCAATCAGCCCCAGCATTTT

clone_size: .
j_call: TRBJ1-1
v_call: TRBV19
d_call: .
cdr3_aa: CASSTQRDTEAFF
cdr3_nt: TGTGCCAGTAGTACGCAAAGGGACACTGAAGCTTTCTTT

clone_size: .
j_call: TRBJ1-2
v_call: TRBV5-5
d_call: TRBD1
cdr3_aa: CASSFKDTGQGAFGYTF
cdr3_nt: TGTGCCAGCAGCTTTAAAGACACGGGACAGGGGGCGTTTGGCTACACCTTC

clone_size: few
j_call: TRBJ1-2
v_call: TRBV5-1
d_call: TRBD1
cdr3_aa: CASRIRGPYYGYTF
cdr3_nt: TGCGCCAGCAGGATCAGGGGGCCCTATTATGGCTACACCTTC

clone_size: .
j_call: TRBJ2-2
v_call: TRBV12-5
d_call: .
cdr3_aa: CASGLVQAGGRTGELFF
cdr3_nt: TGTGCTAGTGGTTTGGTACAAGCAGGGGGGCGAACCGGGGAGCTGTTTTTT

clone_size: .
j_call: TRBJ2-2
v_call: TRBV19
d_call: TRBD1
cdr3_aa: CASRGTGSTGELFF
cdr3_nt: TGTGCCAGTAGAGGGACAGGAAGCACCGGGGAGCTGTTTTTT

clone_size: few
j_call: TRBJ2-1
v_call: TRBV18
d_call: TRBD1
cdr3_aa: CASSRDRAISNEQFF
cdr3_nt: TGTGCCAGCTCACGAGACAGGGCTATTTCCAATGAGCAGTTCTTC

clone_size: .
j_call: TRBJ1-3
v_call: TRBV10-3
d_call: TRBD1
cdr3_aa: CAVGQGNGNTIYF
cdr3_nt: TGTGCCGTTGGACAGGGGAACGGAAACACCATATATTTT

clone_size: .
j_call: TRBJ1-1
v_call: TRBV18
d_call: TRBD1
cdr3_aa: CASSSQGSTEAFF
cdr3_nt: TGTGCCAGCTCATCACAGGGGAGCACTGAAGCTTTCTTT

clone_size: many
j_call: TRBJ2-3
v_call: TRBV3-1/TRBV3-2
d_call: .
cdr3_aa: CASSFSTDTQYF
cdr3_nt: TGTGCCAGCAGCTTTAGTACAGATACGCAGTATTTT

clone_size: .
j_call: TRBJ2-3
v_call: TRBV5-1
d_call: .
cdr3_aa: CASNGGGETDTQYF
cdr3_nt: TGCGCCAGCAATGGCGGGGGCGAGACAGATACGCAGTATTTT

clone_size: .
j_call: TRBJ1-5
v_call: TRBV7-8
d_call: .
cdr3_aa: CASSPAISTGSGPQHF
cdr3_nt: TGTGCCAGCAGCCCCGCTATTTCTACAGGGAGTGGTCCCCAGCATTTT

clone_size: .
j_call: TRBJ2-5
v_call: TRBV5-1
d_call: .
cdr3_aa: CASSLFPGPQETQYF
cdr3_nt: TGCGCCAGCAGCCTCTTCCCGGGACCTCAAGAGACCCAGTACTTC

clone_size: .
j_call: TRBJ1-6
v_call: TRBV7-9
d_call: .
cdr3_aa: CASREGLWNSPLHF
cdr3_nt: TGTGCCAGCAGGGAAGGACTTTGGAATTCACCCCTCCACTTT

clone_size: .
j_call: TRBJ2-1
v_call: TRBV7-3
d_call: .
cdr3_aa: CASSPGGAREQFF
cdr3_nt: TGTGCCAGCAGCCCTGGGGGGGCCCGGGAGCAGTTCTTC

clone_size: .
j_call: TRBJ2-1
v_call: TRBV27
d_call: .
cdr3_aa: CASKRAVGEQFF
cdr3_nt: TGTGCCAGCAAGAGGGCCGTAGGTGAGCAGTTCTTC

clone_size: many
j_call: TRBJ2-7
v_call: TRBV5-1
d_call: .
cdr3_aa: CASSLEQEKYF
cdr3_nt: TGCGCCAGCAGCTTGGAGCAGGAGAAGTACTTC

clone_size: .
j_call: TRBJ2-1
v_call: TRBV29-1
d_call: TRBD2
cdr3_aa: CSVKTSGGTAPTGEQFF
cdr3_nt: TGCAGCGTGAAGACTAGCGGGGGGACCGCACCCACGGGTGAGCAGTTCTTC

clone_size: .
j_call: TRBJ2-6
v_call: TRBV19
d_call: .
cdr3_aa: CASRDPSGANVLTF
cdr3_nt: TGTGCCAGTAGGGACCCCTCTGGGGCCAACGTCCTGACTTTC

clone_size: .
j_call: TRBJ1-2
v_call: TRBV12-3/TRBV12-4
d_call: .
cdr3_aa: CASSKGTGYTF
cdr3_nt: TGTGCCAGCAGCAAAGGCACTGGCTACACCTTC

clone_size: .
j_call: TRBJ1-1
v_call: TRBV14
d_call: .
cdr3_aa: CASSRGTNTEAFF
cdr3_nt: TGTGCCAGCAGCCGGGGCACGAACACTGAAGCTTTCTTT

clone_size: .
j_call: TRBJ1-1
v_call: TRBV27
d_call: .
cdr3_aa: CASSLTTPYTEAFF
cdr3_nt: TGTGCCAGCAGTCTGACGACACCCTACACTGAAGCTTTCTTT

clone_size: .
j_call: TRBJ1-1
v_call: TRBV5-1
d_call: TRBD1
cdr3_aa: CASSLNGRGTEAFF
cdr3_nt: TGCGCCAGCAGCTTGAACGGCAGGGGGACTGAAGCTTTCTTT

clone_size: .
j_call: TRBJ2-1
v_call: TRBV7-3
d_call: TRBD1
cdr3_aa: CASSFDRANEQFF
cdr3_nt: TGTGCCAGCAGCTTCGACAGGGCCAATGAGCAGTTCTTC

clone_size: .
j_call: TRBJ1-1
v_call: TRBV19
d_call: .
cdr3_aa: CASSIKLEGRGAFF
cdr3_nt: TGTGCCAGTAGTATAAAGCTCGAGGGAAGGGGAGCTTTCTTT

clone_size: .
j_call: TRBJ1-4
v_call: TRBV30
d_call: TRBD1
cdr3_aa: CAWGQGFNEKLFF
cdr3_nt: TGTGCCTGGGGACAGGGCTTTAATGAAAAACTGTTTTTT

clone_size: once
j_call: TRBJ2-1
v_call: TRBV5-1
d_call: .
cdr3_aa: CASSLEGAYNEQFF
cdr3_nt: TGCGCCAGCAGCCTGGAGGGGGCCTACAATGAGCAGTTCTTC

clone_size: once
j_call: TRBJ2-3
v_call: TRBV3-1/TRBV3-2
d_call: TRBD1
cdr3_aa: CASSQDGQGDGTDTQYF
cdr3_nt: TGTGCCAGCAGCCAGGACGGACAGGGAGATGGAACAGATACGCAGTATTTT

clone_size: .
j_call: TRBJ1-2
v_call: TRBV7-2
d_call: .
cdr3_aa: CASSSQGPGNYGYTF
cdr3_nt: TGTGCCAGCAGCTCACAGGGCCCGGGGAACTATGGCTACACCTTC

clone_size: .
j_call: TRBJ2-2
v_call: TRBV29-1
d_call: TRBD2
cdr3_aa: CSVDGGGAGELFF
cdr3_nt: TGCAGCGTTGATGGCGGGGGGGCCGGGGAGCTGTTTTTT

clone_size: few
j_call: TRBJ2-5
v_call: TRBV7-9
d_call: .
cdr3_aa: CASSLRTAQETQYF
cdr3_nt: TGTGCCAGCAGCTTAAGGACAGCCCAAGAGACCCAGTACTTC

clone_size: .
j_call: TRBJ1-2
v_call: TRBV7-2
d_call: .
cdr3_aa: CASSSGGIYGYTF
cdr3_nt: TGTGCCAGCAGCTCGGGGGGTATCTATGGCTACACCTTC